Given below is one T cell receptor beta chain in context. The CDR3 spans 17 residues. The germline V and J ends were trimmed by 0 bases and 4 bases, with 16 bases remaining between them. Per germline, CDR1 LGHDT and CDR2 YNNKEL (reference sequence). The sample comes from a study of blood T cell repertoires in COVID-19. Overall study: Samples came from the United States, Italy and Spain, spanning acute and convalescent COVID-19.

Participants' reported clinical history set cohort assignment. Under the authors' procedure: Amplifying reference gene primers gave estimates of nucleated cell counts. Assay: immunoSEQ multiplex PCR; the TCRdb copy retains only in-frame clones and omits some. V, J and clone size are taken as reported in that table, and D and trimming were inferred from the DNA itself. The sample holds 200,000 or so clones, about 88% seen once. The sequencing input was PBMCs or T cells enriched from blood (not recorded which). J is TRBJ1-5 and V is TRBV3-1 (or the pseudogene TRBV3-2); D is perhaps TRBD1 (6 bases). This clonotype was obtained from a woman aged 25-40 years who had recovered from COVID-19. CDR3: CASSQDTGRDANQPQHF. CDR3 in DNA: TGTGCCAGCAGCCAAGATACAGGGAGGGACGCTAATCAGCCCCAGCATTTT.